These 29 T cell receptor beta chains came from one sample sequenced in a study of T cell changes during pregnancy in multiple sclerosis (dated by TCRdb to between 2018 and 2020). Receptor amplification or capture employed the immunoSEQ multiplex PCR assay. TCRdb took this table from immuneACCESS and kept in-frame rearrangements with V and J called. Such tables lack part of the clones; where checked against another copy, unresolved V genes explain under half of the gap, and the rest is unexplained. The sample contains tens of thousands of clones, 93% of them found a single time. The ten largest account for roughly 2.5% of the sample. The sequencing used peripheral blood, collected in the second trimester of pregnancy. All receptors derive from a female donor with multiple sclerosis, enrolled in a pregnancy study.

V and J are TRBV5-8 and TRBJ1-1; D remains unclear. This CDR3 comprises 17 residues. With 3 bases removed from V and 2 bases from J, the gap between germline ends came to 20 bases. Germline values: CDR1 SGHTS, CDR2 YDEGEE. CDR3 residues: CASSSLNGRNSNTEAFF. CDR3 in DNA: TGTGCCAGCAGCTCACTCAATGGGAGAAACTCAAACACTGAAGCTTTCTTT.

The chain joins TRBV9 to TRBJ2-3, with TRBD2 as a possible D gene (5 bases). The CDR3 loop spans 13 amino acids. In germline, CDR1 is SGDLS, CDR2 YYNGEE. V lost 1 base and J lost 5, with 8 bases in between. CDR3 loop: CASSVIGGDTQYF. The CDR3 DNA reads as TGTGCCAGCAGCGTAATAGGAGGAGATACGCAGTATTTT.

The chain carries TRBV15 and TRBJ1-5; D gene unclear. This CDR3 contains 17 residues. Looked up from germline, CDR1 is LNHNV and CDR2 is YYDKDF (reference sequence). V was cut by 0 bases and J by 6 bases, with 18 bases left in between. CDR3 sequence: CATSRDRGRGWSQPQHF. The CDR3 nucleotides read TGTGCCACCAGCAGAGATAGAGGGAGAGGATGGAGTCAGCCCCAGCATTTT.

The chain uses TRBV6-1 and TRBJ2-7, with D perhaps matching TRBD2 (7 bases). The germline CDR1 and CDR2 sequences are MNHNS and SASEGT. The CDR3 extends over 15 amino acids. V lost 8 bases to trimming and J lost 1 base, with 18 bases between them. The CDR3 DNA reads TGTGCCAGCCAGGAGGGGGGGAGAGGTTCCTACGAGCAGTACTTC. Its protein is CASQEGGRGSYEQYF.

The rearrangement links TRBV10-3 to TRBJ2-7; 9 positions agree with TRBD1. The germline CDR1 and CDR2 sequences are ENHRY and SYGVKD. This CDR3 has 13 amino acids. V gave up 8 bases and J gave up 3 bases; unmatched junction bases: 5. CDR3 amino acids: CAISRDRVYEQYF. The CDR3 DNA reads as TGTGCCATCTCCCGGGACAGGGTCTACGAGCAGTACTTC.

This rearrangement joins TRBV6-1 to TRBJ2-3; 9 nucleotides agree with TRBD2. The CDR3 extends over 15 amino acids. The germline gives CDR1 MNHNS, CDR2 SASEGT. Trimming removed 2 bases from V and 7 bases from J; junction bases left unmatched: 7. The CDR3 DNA sequence: TGTGCCAGCAGTGAATTGGTAGCGGGGGCCTATACGCAGTATTTT. This encodes CASSELVAGAYTQYF.

The chain has TRBV15 and TRBJ2-7; D perhaps matches TRBD2 (5 bases). The V end lost 0 bases, the J end lost 7 bases, and 10 bases lay between the germline ends. This CDR3 has 13 amino acids. Germline V gene sequence: CDR1 LNHNV, CDR2 YYDKDF (reference sequence). CDR3 DNA: TGTGCCACCAGCAGAGACCGATCGGGAGAGCAGTACTTC. It is translated as CATSRDRSGEQYF.

This clone appeared a few times. The J gene is TRBJ1-5, the V gene TRBV30; D is unclear. V was pared by 2 bases and J by 1 base, with 15 bases between. The CDR3 runs to 16 residues. Per germline, CDR1 GTSNPN and CDR2 SVGIG (reference sequence). The CDR3 bases are TGTGCCTGGAGTCCCGTCGCCCCAGGCAGCAATCAGCCCCAGCATTTT. Its translation: CAWSPVAPGSNQPQHF.

The chain combines TRBV9 with TRBJ1-2; tentatively, D is TRBD1 (5 bases). The CDR3 has 13 residues. Germline V gene lookup returns CDR1 SGDLS and CDR2 YYNGEE. The V gene lost 0 bases and the J gene lost 8 bases, with 11 bases spanning the gap. This CDR3 is CASSVVGADGYTF. The DNA for the CDR3 is TGTGCCAGCAGCGTAGTTGGGGCGGACGGCTACACCTTC.

V usage is TRBV6-4 and J usage is TRBJ2-2, with unresolved D. Germline V gene sequence: CDR1 MRHNA, CDR2 SNTAGT. V lost 5 bases, J lost 3 bases, and 10 bases lay in between. The CDR3 consists of 14 residues. This CDR3 reads CASSNVQDTGELFF. Here the CDR3 DNA reads TGTGCCAGCAGTAACGTCCAGGACACCGGGGAGCTGTTTTTT.

The rearrangement links TRBV6-1 to TRBJ1-1, with TRBD1 identical over 7 bases. Germline CDR1 and CDR2: MNHNS and SASEGT. The CDR3 totals 15 residues. V was pared by 2 bases and J by 1 base, with 4 bases of the junction left unmatched. The DNA for the CDR3 is TGTGCCAGCAGTGAATGGACAGGAACGAACACTGAAGCTTTCTTT. Protein product: CASSEWTGTNTEAFF.

This clone was observed once. The rearrangement joins TRBV2 to TRBJ1-1; maybe TRBD1 (6 bases). This CDR3 is built from 13 residues. CDR1 is SNHLY, CDR2 FYNNEI, per germline. V lost 4 bases and J lost 5, with 11 bases in between. The CDR3 loop reads CASSVGAWTEAFF. DNA of the CDR3: TGTGCCAGCAGTGTGGGGGCGTGGACTGAAGCTTTCTTT.

The CDR3 spells CASSPEDRGAYEQYF. In DNA, the CDR3 is TGTGCCAGCAGCCCGGAGGACAGGGGGGCCTACGAGCAGTACTTC. V gene TRBV7-9 combines with J gene TRBJ2-7, with 10 bases lining up with TRBD1. Trimming removed 5 bases from V and 2 bases from J; junction bases left unmatched: 6. This CDR3 has 15 amino acids. Germline V gives CDR1 SEHNR, CDR2 FQNEAQ (reference sequence).

The CDR3 bases are TGTGCCAGCAGCTTAGCCAGGACAGGGATACGCGAGCAGTACTTC. Translating gives CASSLARTGIREQYF. V usage is TRBV7-9 and J usage is TRBJ2-7; the match to TRBD1 covers 8 bases. J lost 6 bases, V lost 0 bases, and 7 bases had no gene match. The germline gives CDR1 SEHNR, CDR2 FQNEAQ (reference sequence). The CDR3 is 15 residues long.

This chain uses TRBV4-2 with TRBJ1-2; TRBD1 matches 8 bases. The CDR3 covers 15 residues. The germline CDR1 and CDR2 sequences are LGHNA and YNFKEQ. The ends lost 1 base at V and 4 bases at J; junction bases unmatched: 5. In DNA form, the CDR3 reads TGTGCCAGCAGCCAAGTTGGACAGGGTGCCTATGGCTACACCTTC. Its translation: CASSQVGQGAYGYTF.

The gene calls are TRBV5-8 and TRBJ1-2; the D is unclear. Deletions cut 1 base from V and 7 bases from J, with 11 bases between. Germline V gives CDR1 SGHTS, CDR2 YDEGEE. CDR3 size: 13 residues. The CDR3 loop is CASSLTPPGGYTF. In DNA form, the CDR3 reads TGTGCCAGCAGCTTGACCCCCCCAGGTGGCTACACCTTC.

V is TRBV5-5 and J is TRBJ1-5; no firm D call. The CDR3 spans 17 residues. V shed 2 bases and J shed 0 bases, with 15 bases lying between them. Germline values: CDR1 SGHKS, CDR2 YYEKEE (reference sequence). The chain's CDR3 is CASSFDPEAYSNQPQHF. CDR3 DNA: TGTGCCAGCAGCTTCGACCCGGAGGCCTATAGCAATCAGCCCCAGCATTTT.

The J gene is TRBJ2-3, the V gene TRBV15; D gene ambiguous. The V end lost 5 bases, the J end lost 1 base, and 13 bases lay between the germline ends. The CDR3 extends over 15 amino acids. Germline loops: CDR1 LNHNV, CDR2 YYDKDF (reference sequence). The CDR3 region has the DNA TGTGCCACCAGCGGATTTGGAACAGGCACAGATACGCAGTATTTT. It yields the protein CATSGFGTGTDTQYF. Using reference TRBV15 and TRBJ2-3 for the parts outside the CDR3, the full variable domain is DAMVIQNPRYQVTQFGKPVTLSCSQTLNHNVMYWYQQKSSQAPKLLFHYYDKDFNNEADTPDNFQSRRPNTSFCFLDIRSPGLGDTAMYLCATSGFGTGTDTQYFGPGTRLTVL.

A note on this clone: At one boundary the junction diverges from the germline segment, which might be a read error. The chain carries TRBV6-1 and TRBJ1-2; D remains unclear. Germline values: CDR1 MNHNS, CDR2 SASEGT. This CDR3 region has 12 residues. The CDR3 DNA sequence: TGTGCCAGCAGTGAATCTCCGGTGATCGAGGACTTC. It encodes CASSESPVIEDF.

This clone occurred once. The chain joins TRBV11-2 to TRBJ2-7; D may be TRBD2 (5 bases). Germline-derived CDR1 and CDR2 are SGHAT and FQNNGV. There are 12 residues in the CDR3. The V end was cut by 3 bases, the J end by 5 bases, with 8 bases between. The CDR3 DNA follows: TGTGCCAGCAGCTTGGGCGGGCACGAGCAGTACTTC. Its protein product is CASSLGGHEQYF. Drawing the rest from reference TRBV11-2 and TRBJ2-7, the complete variable domain is EAGVAQSPRYKIIEKRQSVAFWCNPISGHATLYWYQQILGQGPKLLIQFQNNGVVDDSQLPKDRFSAERLKGVDSTLKIQPAKLEDSAVYLCASSLGGHEQYFGPGTRLTVT.

This clone was seen just once. The chain carries TRBV5-1 and TRBJ2-3; 8 bases are a match to TRBD1. The CDR3 is 15 residues long. V lost 4 bases, J lost 2 bases, and 6 bases stayed unmatched. Germline CDR1 is SGHRS and CDR2 is YFSETQ. The CDR3 nucleotides read TGCGCCAGCAGCCCGGACAGGGCCTTCACAGATACGCAGTATTTT. Encoded protein: CASSPDRAFTDTQYF.

This sequence joins TRBV6-5 and TRBJ1-1; 7 bases map to TRBD1. The CDR3 runs 13 residues. The ends lost 6 bases at V and 5 bases at J; junction bases unmatched: 6. CDR1 and CDR2 from the germline V gene are MNHEY and SVGAGI. The CDR3 coding sequence is TGTGCCAGCAGACTGACAGGGAGGACTGAAGCTTTCTTT. It specifies CASRLTGRTEAFF.

The chain carries TRBV7-8 and TRBJ2-3; a possible D gene is TRBD2 (6 bases). This CDR3 spans 16 amino acids. Germline CDR1 is SGHVS and CDR2 is FQNEAQ. The V end lost 5 bases, the J end lost 2 bases, and 17 bases lay between the germline ends. DNA for the CDR3: TGTGCCAGCAGCCCTACGCGGACTACCGTCACAGATACGCAGTATTTT. This codes for CASSPTRTTVTDTQYF.

The chain has TRBV30 and TRBJ2-5; 15 nucleotides match TRBD2. The V segment lost 3 bases and the J segment 4 bases; nucleotides outside the gene matches: 6. This CDR3 is built from 16 residues. The germline V gene has CDR1 GTSNPN and CDR2 SVGIG (reference sequence). The CDR3 nucleotides read TGTGCCTGGAGCCCTGGACTAGCGGGAGGGAGAGAGACCCAGTACTTC. Translating it yields CAWSPGLAGGRETQYF.

The chain joins TRBV7-2 to TRBJ2-5; D is undetermined. There are 14 residues in the CDR3. V was cut by 0 bases and J by 4 bases, with 9 bases left in between. In germline, CDR1 is SGHTA, CDR2 FQGNSA. Here the CDR3 reads CASSLARLRETQYF. The CDR3 bases are TGTGCCAGCAGCTTAGCCCGCCTAAGAGAGACCCAGTACTTC.

J is TRBJ2-6 and V is TRBV7-2; D not resolved. The CDR3 length is 16 residues. Germline loops: CDR1 SGHTA, CDR2 FQGNSA. Trimming pared 6 bases from V and 2 bases from J, leaving 14 bases between. CDR3 amino acids: CASSYQSHPGANVLTF. The DNA of the CDR3 is TGTGCCAGCAGTTATCAGTCTCACCCTGGGGCCAACGTCCTGACTTTC.

The V gene is TRBV28, the J gene TRBJ1-2, with unresolved D. Germline CDR1 MDHEN, CDR2 SYDVKM. CDR3 size: 15 residues. V was trimmed by 3 bases and J by 7 bases, leaving 18 bases between them. The CDR3 nucleotides read TGTGCCAGCAGTTTGAGTGCTTTGGAGGCTTTTGGCTACACCTTC. Translation gives CASSLSALEAFGYTF.

The chain joins TRBV5-6 to TRBJ1-1, with 10 positions matching TRBD1. The germline CDR1 and CDR2 sequences are SGHDT and YYEEEE. There are 14 residues in the CDR3. V trimming: 4 bases; J trimming: 5 bases; junction bases outside the gene matches: 5. CDR3 nucleotides: TGTGCCAGCAGCCTACGGACAGGGGGGACTGAAGCTTTCTTT. Its protein is CASSLRTGGTEAFF. Complete variable domain (other parts from reference TRBV5-6 and TRBJ1-1): DAGVTQSPTHLIKTRGQQVTLRCSPKSGHDTVSWYQQALGQGPQFIFQYYEEEERQRGNFPDRFSGHQFPNYSSELNVNALLLGDSALYLCASSLRTGGTEAFFGQGTRLTVV.

The chain is built from TRBV18 and TRBJ2-1, with 12 bases matching TRBD2. Germline lookup yields CDR1 KGHSH and CDR2 LQKENI. The junction had 8 bases not matched to a gene; V was cut back by 2 bases and J by 3 bases. The CDR3 runs 18 residues. DNA of the CDR3: TGTGCCAGCTCACCAAATAGGCTAGCGGGGGGGATCTACAATGAGCAGTTCTTC. This gives the protein CASSPNRLAGGIYNEQFF.